These 30 T cell receptor beta chains were sequenced from one sample in a study of CD8+ T cells in alopecia areata. Treatment indicated: oral pan-JAK inhibitor, 5-10 mg twice daily. As the sequencing template, cDNA was produced by extracting RNA and reverse transcribing it. Here immunoSEQ multiplex PCR was the method, and the copy in TCRdb shows in-frame clones only, minus some. Of around 110,000 clones in the sample, about 60% were seen once. The material sequenced was CD8+ T cells sorted from blood, taken at week 24, from a patient treated with tofacitinib. The receptors derive from a human donor with alopecia areata.

CDR3 sequence reads: CASSSYDRGLQPQHF. In nucleotides, the CDR3 is TGTGCCAGCAGCTCCTACGACAGGGGGCTTCAGCCCCAGCATTTT. The gene calls are TRBV7-8 and TRBJ1-5; 10 bases line up with TRBD1. Trimming took 4 bases from V and 6 from J; bases not matched to a gene: 6. The germline CDR1 and CDR2 sequences are SGHVS and FQNEAQ. The CDR3 covers 15 residues.

This clone appeared a few times. The chain employs TRBV30 and TRBJ1-5; the match to TRBD1 covers 10 bases. Germline assignment: CDR1 GTSNPN and CDR2 SVGIG (reference sequence). The CDR3 is 15 amino acids. The trim removed 1 base at V and 6 bases at J, leaving 6 bases unmatched. Here the CDR3 reads CAWSEDRGLVQPQHF. DNA of the CDR3: TGTGCCTGGAGTGAAGACAGGGGGCTTGTTCAGCCCCAGCATTTT. Full variable domain (remainder filled in from reference TRBV30 and TRBJ1-5): SQTIHQWPATLVQPVGSPLSLECTVEGTSNPNLYWYRQAAGRGLQLLFYSVGIGQISSEVPQNLSASRPQDRQFILSSKKLLLSDSGFYLCAWSEDRGLVQPQHFGDGTRLSIL.

The chain carries TRBV15 and TRBJ1-2; no definite D call. The CDR3 totals 15 residues. V was clipped by 3 bases and J by 5 bases, with 16 bases between them. Looked up from germline, CDR1 is LNHNV and CDR2 is YYDKDF (reference sequence). In nucleotides, the CDR3 is TGTGCCACCAGCAGCATAGCAGCCCCCGATTATGGCTACACCTTC. Its protein product is CATSSIAAPDYGYTF.

J is TRBJ1-4 and V is TRBV4-1, with D possibly being TRBD1 (6 bases). Germline values: CDR1 MGHRA, CDR2 YSYEKL. The CDR3 has 15 amino acids. Trimming stripped 6 bases from V and 3 bases from J, with 14 bases between. The CDR3 region is CASRKPGQPNEKLFF. CDR3 DNA sequence: TGCGCCAGCAGGAAACCCGGACAGCCTAATGAAAAACTGTTTTTT.

The V call is TRBV19, the J call TRBJ1-1; D remains unclear. The V gene lost 6 bases and the J gene lost 1 base, with 12 bases spanning the gap. Germline CDR1 is LNHDA and CDR2 is SQIVND (reference sequence). This CDR3 spans 14 amino acids. CDR3 DNA: TGTGCCAGTAGCTCAGGCCGAGGGAACACTGAAGCTTTCTTT. It codes for CASSSGRGNTEAFF.

The gene calls are TRBV29-1 and TRBJ1-1; D is perhaps TRBD1 (5 bases). The CDR3 totals 14 residues. V was shortened by 1 base and J by 0 bases, with 9 bases between the two germline ends. Germline assignment: CDR1 SQVTM and CDR2 ANQGSEA. CDR3 DNA: TGCAGCGTTGAAGCTGGGGGGGTGAACACTGAAGCTTTCTTT. Translating it yields CSVEAGGVNTEAFF.

V usage is TRBV27 and J usage is TRBJ2-3; no definite D call. Germline CDR1 reads MNHEY; CDR2 reads SMNVEV (reference sequence). The V gene lost 10 bases and the J gene lost 2 bases, with 13 bases spanning the gap. This CDR3 is 13 amino acids long. CDR3 amino acids: CATRLDHTDTQYF. Here the CDR3 DNA reads TGTGCCACCCGCCTCGACCACACAGATACGCAGTATTTT.

The chain couples TRBV9 to TRBJ1-1; weak D call: TRBD1 (5 bases). The CDR3 is 14 amino acids. V was clipped by 0 bases and J by 7 bases, with 13 bases between them. Germline V lookup: CDR1 SGDLS, CDR2 YYNGEE. CDR3: CASSVDGGGSEAFF. In DNA form, the CDR3 reads TGTGCCAGCAGCGTAGATGGTGGGGGGAGTGAAGCTTTCTTT.

This chain connects TRBV6-6 to TRBJ2-5; 7 positions agree with TRBD2. CDR1 MNHNY and CDR2 SVGAGI come from the germline V gene (reference sequence). With 2 bases clipped from V and 2 bases from J, the junction kept 8 bases outside the gene matches. The CDR3 is made up of 16 amino acids. In DNA form, the CDR3 reads TGTGCCAGCAGTTACCCGGCTAGCGGTTTACAAGAGACCCAGTACTTC. Amino acid sequence: CASSYPASGLQETQYF.

This clone was observed a handful of times. This chain uses TRBV29-1 with TRBJ1-1; D unresolved. Germline V gene data show CDR1 as SQVTM and CDR2 as ANQGSEA. Trimming took off 4 bases at V and 4 bases at J, with 13 bases between the two ends. The CDR3 loop spans 13 amino acids. CDR3 sequence: CSVGLREGTEAFF. The CDR3 DNA reads TGCAGCGTTGGGTTGAGGGAAGGCACTGAAGCTTTCTTT. Complete variable domain (other parts from reference TRBV29-1 and TRBJ1-1): SAVISQKPSRDICQRGTSLTIQCQVDSQVTMMFWYRQQPGQSLTLIATANQGSEATYESGFVIDKFPISRPNLTFSTLTVSNMSPEDSSIYLCSVGLREGTEAFFGQGTRLTVV.

The chain employs TRBV19 and TRBJ2-1; weak D call: TRBD2 (7 bases). The CDR3 contains 13 residues. Trimming took 6 bases from V and 8 from J, leaving 14 bases between them. The V gene's germline CDR1 is LNHDA and CDR2 SQIVND (reference sequence). CDR3 sequence (DNA): TGTGCCAGTAGGGCGGGGGCCACGTATGAGCAGTTCTTC. Translation: CASRAGATYEQFF.

This chain connects TRBV19 to TRBJ1-2; D gene uncertain. The germline V gene encodes CDR1 LNHDA and CDR2 SQIVND (reference sequence). The CDR3 consists of 17 residues. The V and J ends lost 0 bases and 4 bases respectively, with 18 bases between them. In DNA form, the CDR3 reads TGTGCCAGTAGTATAGATGGGTGGCAGAGCCCGTTCTATGGCTACACCTTC. As protein: CASSIDGWQSPFYGYTF.

The V gene is TRBV4-1, the J gene TRBJ2-7, with D perhaps matching TRBD1 or TRBD2 (5 bases each). The germline V and J ends were trimmed by 1 base and 4 bases, with 8 bases remaining between them. The CDR3 is 13 amino acids. In germline, CDR1 is MGHRA, CDR2 YSYEKL. CDR3 loop: CASSQVGGYEQYF. The DNA for the CDR3 is TGCGCCAGCAGCCAAGTTGGGGGATACGAGCAGTACTTC.

V usage is TRBV12-5 and J usage is TRBJ2-7, with 10 bases lining up with TRBD1. Looked up from germline, CDR1 is LGHNT and CDR2 is FRNRAP. Unmatched junction bases numbered 0, after V lost 1 base and J lost 0 bases. The CDR3 contains 15 residues. The CDR3 sequence is CASGLGQGASYEQYF. The CDR3, as DNA: TGTGCTAGTGGTTTGGGACAGGGGGCCTCCTACGAGCAGTACTTC.

The chain carries TRBV5-6 and TRBJ1-1, with D uncertain. The length of the CDR3 is 16 residues. Germline V gives CDR1 SGHDT, CDR2 YYEEEE. V was pared by 2 bases and J by 0 bases, with 14 bases between. In nucleotides, the CDR3 is TGTGCCAGCAGCTTAACACTGGGCGGCATGAACACTGAAGCTTTCTTT. Protein product: CASSLTLGGMNTEAFF. The complete variable domain, with remaining parts taken from reference TRBV5-6 and TRBJ1-1, reads DAGVTQSPTHLIKTRGQQVTLRCSPKSGHDTVSWYQQALGQGPQFIFQYYEEEERQRGNFPDRFSGHQFPNYSSELNVNALLLGDSALYLCASSLTLGGMNTEAFFGQGTRLTVV.

V and J are TRBV6-5 and TRBJ1-1; D gene unclear. CDR3 length: 13 residues. V was shortened by 2 bases and J by 4 bases, with 8 bases between the two germline ends. Germline assignment: CDR1 MNHEY and CDR2 SVGAGI. The CDR3 region has the DNA TGTGCCAGCAGTTACAGGGAAGCCACTGAAGCTTTCTTT. Translating it yields CASSYREATEAFF.

CDR3 bases: TGCGCCAGCAGCCAAGATTTGGGAAGCTCCTACGAGCAGTACTTC. This codes for CASSQDLGSSYEQYF. The V call is TRBV4-3, the J call TRBJ2-7; D is unclear. There are 15 residues in the CDR3. V was pared by 0 bases and J by 0 bases, with 9 bases between. Germline CDR1 reads LGHNA; CDR2 reads YSLEER.

This clone was seen just once. The J gene is TRBJ2-7, the V gene TRBV13; no reliable D call. Trimming removed 4 bases from V and 3 bases from J, with 13 bases in between. CDR1 is PRHDT, CDR2 FYEKMQ, per germline (reference sequence). The CDR3 runs to 14 residues. The CDR3 nucleotides read TGTGCCAGCAGCTCGGGCCGGGTCCTCTACGAGCAGTACTTC. Protein: CASSSGRVLYEQYF.

The rearrangement joins TRBV5-6 to TRBJ1-1; D is unresolved. Germline loops: CDR1 SGHDT, CDR2 YYEEEE. There are 13 residues in the CDR3. The ends were cut back, 4 bases at V and 5 bases at J, with 12 bases in the middle. CDR3 nucleotide sequence: TGTGCCAGCAGCCCCGGAGAGGGAACTGAAGCTTTCTTT. Translated, it gives CASSPGEGTEAFF.

The sample holds one count of this clone. The chain links TRBV13 to TRBJ2-7, with D maybe TRBD2 (6 bases). The CDR3 runs to 12 residues. The V gene's germline CDR1 is PRHDT and CDR2 FYEKMQ (reference sequence). V gave up 3 bases and J gave up 4 bases, with 7 bases separating them. The CDR3 protein is CASSLGLYEQYF. CDR3 in DNA: TGTGCCAGCAGCTTGGGACTTTACGAGCAGTACTTC.

The gene calls are TRBV19 and TRBJ2-7; the D gene is possibly TRBD1 (6 bases). The V gene's germline CDR1 is LNHDA and CDR2 SQIVND (reference sequence). The CDR3 runs 15 residues. The V gene lost 3 bases and the J gene lost 4 bases, with 16 bases spanning the gap. The CDR3 DNA reads as TGTGCCAGTAGTATCGCCCCGGGACACATTTACGAGCAGTACTTC. Protein sequence: CASSIAPGHIYEQYF.

This chain connects TRBV27 to TRBJ1-2; D gene ambiguous. Germline CDR1 reads MNHEY; CDR2 reads SMNVEV (reference sequence). The V end lost 6 bases, the J end lost 3 bases, and 11 bases lay between the germline ends. The length of the CDR3 is 13 residues. In DNA form, the CDR3 reads TGTGCCAGCAGCCCGACATTATACTATGGCTACACCTTC. Amino acid sequence: CASSPTLYYGYTF.

For the CDR3, the DNA is TGTGCCAGCAGTTTATCGCCCAGAAATGAGCAGTTCTTC. The encoded protein is CASSLSPRNEQFF. The chain employs TRBV27 and TRBJ2-1, with D hard to call. The ends were cut back, 0 bases at V and 7 bases at J, with 7 bases in the middle. CDR1 is MNHEY and CDR2 is SMNVEV in the germline V gene (reference sequence). The CDR3 runs 13 residues.

This clone came up a few times. V is TRBV4-3 and J is TRBJ2-2; 13 bases line up with TRBD2. Germline assignment: CDR1 LGHNA and CDR2 YSLEER. The CDR3 is 15 amino acids. V dropped 2 bases and J dropped 6; count of bases not matched to a gene: 0. The CDR3 here is CASSQTSGGAGELFF. In DNA form, the CDR3 reads TGCGCCAGCAGCCAAACTAGCGGGGGGGCCGGGGAGCTGTTTTTT.

This clone was counted a single time. The CDR3: CASSIMVDTEAFF. The CDR3 DNA reads as TGTGCCAGTAGTATCATGGTGGACACTGAAGCTTTCTTT. The chain has TRBV19 and TRBJ1-1; D gene unclear. CDR1 and CDR2 (germline): LNHDA, SQIVND (reference sequence). This CDR3 region has 13 residues. Trimming shortened V by 3 bases and J by 3 bases, and 8 bases separated the two germline ends.

The rearrangement links TRBV25-1 to TRBJ2-4, with D possibly TRBD1 on 5 matching bases. Germline lookup yields CDR1 MGHDK and CDR2 SYGVNS. CDR3 length: 13 amino acids. V gave up 5 bases and J gave up 7 bases, with 12 bases separating them. The CDR3, as DNA: TGTGCCAGCAGTTTCACCGACAGTAACATTCAGTACTTC. This encodes CASSFTDSNIQYF.

The chain is built from TRBV27 and TRBJ1-4; no clear D. V gave up 4 bases and J gave up 6 bases, with 9 bases separating them. The length of the CDR3 is 13 residues. The germline CDR1 and CDR2 sequences are MNHEY and SMNVEV (reference sequence). The CDR3 DNA reads TGTGCCAGCAGTTACGGGTGGGATGAAAAACTGTTTTTT. Its translation is CASSYGWDEKLFF.

The rearrangement uses TRBV7-9 and TRBJ1-4, with D possibly being TRBD1 (5 bases). The germline CDR1 and CDR2 sequences are SEHNR and FQNEAQ (reference sequence). This CDR3 comprises 15 residues. V gave up 5 bases and J gave up 2 bases, with 12 bases separating them. CDR3 coding DNA: TGTGCCAGCAGCCCGTCGACAGCTACTAATGAAAAACTGTTTTTT. Encoded protein: CASSPSTATNEKLFF. The variable domain in full, with the rest retrieved from reference TRBV7-9 and TRBJ1-4, is DTGVSQNPRHKITKRGQNVTFRCDPISEHNRLYWYRQTLGQGPEFLTYFQNEAQLEKSRLLSDRFSAERPKGSFSTLEIQRTEQGDSAMYLCASSPSTATNEKLFFGSGTQLSVL.

The chain uses TRBV10-2 and TRBJ2-7, with TRBD2 as a possible D gene (6 bases). The germline V gene encodes CDR1 WSHSY and CDR2 SAAADI. Trimming removed 8 bases from V and 3 bases from J, with 17 bases in between. The length of the CDR3 is 14 residues. The CDR3 loop reads CASVPSSESYEQYF. CDR3 DNA: TGCGCCAGCGTCCCCTCTAGCGAGAGCTACGAGCAGTACTTC.

This clone has a single count. This chain links TRBV14 with TRBJ2-7; tentatively, D is TRBD2 (7 bases). The CDR3 is 15 amino acids. Looked up from germline, CDR1 is SGHDN and CDR2 is FVKESK. V lost 4 bases, J lost 2 bases, and 15 bases lay in between. The CDR3 sequence: CASSPLGGGPYEQYF. The CDR3 DNA reads as TGTGCCAGCAGCCCACTTGGCGGGGGCCCCTACGAGCAGTACTTC.